Described below is a single T cell receptor beta chain sequence and its context. What it binds is not known. Extracted from the samples, RNA was reverse transcribed into cDNA to serve as the sequencing template. Sequencing was performed with immunoSEQ multiplex PCR; in TCRdb, only in-frame clones are kept and a portion is missing. Among some 180,000 clones listed, roughly 60% were seen once. As part of sample collection, lesional scalp punch biopsies and peripheral blood were taken from alopecia areata patients. Trimming cost V 3 bases and J 1 base, with 7 bases left between them. This CDR3 comprises 14 residues. Germline values: CDR1 MDHEN, CDR2 SYDVKM. The data are from a study of CD8+ T cells in alopecia areata. Study-wide context: Treatment comprised oral tofacitinib, 5 to 10 mg twice daily, in treated patients.

Notes on the study in general: Patients shared TCRs less clearly than mice did, possibly for HLA-related reasons. Affected lesional scalp, above all in alopecia totalis/universalis, was more clonal than normal scalp.

This TCR came from a human donor with alopecia areata. The material sequenced was CD4+ T cells sorted from blood, taken at week 0. J is TRBJ1-5 and V is TRBV28; D is unresolved. DNA of the CDR3: TGTGCCAGCAGTTTTCGGGGAAGCAATCAGCCCCAGCATTTT. It encodes CASSFRGSNQPQHF. Full variable domain (remainder filled in from reference TRBV28 and TRBJ1-5): DVKVTQSSRYLVKRTGEKVFLECVQDMDHENMFWYRQDPGLGLRLIYFSYDVKMKEKGDIPEGYSVSREKKERFSLILESASTNQTSMYLCASSFRGSNQPQHFGDGTRLSIL.